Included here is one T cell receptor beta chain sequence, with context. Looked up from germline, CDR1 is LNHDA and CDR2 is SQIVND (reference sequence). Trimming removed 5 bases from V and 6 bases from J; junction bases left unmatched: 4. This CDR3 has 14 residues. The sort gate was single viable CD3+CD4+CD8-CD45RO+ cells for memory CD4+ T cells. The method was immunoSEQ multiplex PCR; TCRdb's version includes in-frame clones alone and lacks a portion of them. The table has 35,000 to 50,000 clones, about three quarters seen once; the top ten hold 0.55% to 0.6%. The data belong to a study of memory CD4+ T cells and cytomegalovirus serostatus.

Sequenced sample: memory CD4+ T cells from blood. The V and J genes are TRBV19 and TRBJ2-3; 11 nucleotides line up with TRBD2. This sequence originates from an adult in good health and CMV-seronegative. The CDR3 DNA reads TGTGCCAGTAGTGCGTCTAGCGGGGGGGATACGCAGTATTTT. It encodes CASSASSGGDTQYF.